A single sample is the source of the 11 T cell receptor beta chains below, sequenced in a study of radiotherapy plus CTLA-4 blockade in lung cancer. Assay: immunoSEQ multiplex PCR; the TCRdb copy retains only in-frame clones and omits some. The sample lists about 98,000 clones; 82% were seen once. The input for sequencing was peripheral blood, taken from a patient treated with radiotherapy plus ipilimumab. All receptors come from a human donor with non-small cell lung cancer who had a partial response to radiotherapy plus ipilimumab.

The chain has TRBV27 and TRBJ2-7, with 8 bases matching TRBD2. J lost 3 bases, V lost 5 bases, and 15 bases had no gene match. The germline CDR1 and CDR2 sequences are MNHEY and SMNVEV (reference sequence). The CDR3 totals 17 residues. CDR3 coding DNA: TGTGCCAGCAGTCCAAGCGGGAGTAATGCTTTTTACTACGAGCAGTACTTC. It codes for CASSPSGSNAFYYEQYF.

This chain connects TRBV6-5 to TRBJ1-1; the D is unclear. This CDR3 is 12 amino acids long. CDR1 is MNHEY and CDR2 is SVGAGI in the germline V gene. V gave up 0 bases and J gave up 7 bases, with 6 bases separating them. This chain's CDR3 is CASSYSTGEAFF. The CDR3 nucleotides read TGTGCCAGCAGTTACTCGACGGGTGAAGCTTTCTTT.

The chain is built from TRBV30 and TRBJ2-2; D may be TRBD1 (5 bases). The V gene's germline CDR1 is GTSNPN and CDR2 SVGIG (reference sequence). Trimming cost V 4 bases and J 2 bases, with 11 bases left between them. This CDR3 is 14 amino acids long. CDR3 loop: CAWTRGRNTGELFF. The CDR3 nucleotides read TGTGCCTGGACAAGGGGCAGAAACACCGGGGAGCTGTTTTTT.

The chain uses TRBV27 and TRBJ1-4, with 7 bases identical to TRBD1. The germline V gene has CDR1 MNHEY and CDR2 SMNVEV (reference sequence). The CDR3 covers 14 residues. The ends lost 5 bases at V and 7 bases at J; junction bases unmatched: 7. The CDR3 spells CASSLTGEPEKLFF. CDR3 coding DNA: TGTGCCAGCAGTCTCACAGGGGAACCTGAAAAACTGTTTTTT.

The rearrangement links TRBV6-6 to TRBJ1-4; a weak D match, TRBD1 (6 bases). Germline V gene lookup returns CDR1 MNHNY and CDR2 SVGAGI (reference sequence). Deletions cut 4 bases from V and 7 bases from J, with 13 bases between. This CDR3 has 14 residues. The CDR3 sequence is CASSSPGTSEKLFF. CDR3 DNA sequence: TGTGCCAGCAGTTCCCCCGGGACAAGTGAAAAACTGTTTTTT.

The chain employs TRBV27 and TRBJ2-3, with 9 nucleotides matching TRBD2. The CDR3 sequence is 17 residues long. The germline CDR1 and CDR2 sequences are MNHEY and SMNVEV (reference sequence). V gave up 3 bases and J gave up 4 bases; unmatched junction bases: 11. The CDR3 DNA reads as TGTGCCAGCAGTTTGTTTATGGCGGCGGGGGGGGCAGATACGCAGTATTTT. Amino acids: CASSLFMAAGGADTQYF.

V usage is TRBV7-2 and J usage is TRBJ1-2; D gene uncertain. The germline V gene has CDR1 SGHTA and CDR2 FQGNSA. This CDR3 contains 15 residues. V was cut by 1 base and J by 3 bases, with 12 bases left in between. CDR3 sequence (DNA): TGTGCCAGCAGCTTAGAAAACGGCGGATACTATGGCTACACCTTC. Its translation: CASSLENGGYYGYTF.

The CDR3 loop is CASSQGGDSYEQYF. The CDR3, as DNA: TGTGCCAGCAGTCAAGGCGGCGACTCCTACGAGCAGTACTTC. V gene TRBV9 combines with J gene TRBJ2-7; no clear D gene. This CDR3 region has 14 residues. Germline V lookup: CDR1 SGDLS, CDR2 YYNGEE. Between the trimmed V and J ends, which lost 5 bases and 0 bases, there was a span of 12 bases.

J is TRBJ1-5 and V is TRBV28, with a possible D match to TRBD1 (5 bases). Germline V gives CDR1 MDHEN, CDR2 SYDVKM. The V end was cut by 3 bases, the J end by 1 base, with 19 bases between. This CDR3 is built from 18 residues. Written as DNA, the CDR3 is TGTGCCAGCAGTTTTCCCCCGTCCAGGGCGCTGAGCAATCAGCCCCAGCATTTT. It is translated as CASSFPPSRALSNQPQHF.

This chain joins TRBV19 and TRBJ2-3, with TRBD1 matching over 7 bases. V shed 5 bases and J 0 bases; nucleotides not matched to a gene: 2. The germline V gene encodes CDR1 LNHDA and CDR2 SQIVND (reference sequence). The CDR3 has 14 amino acids. In DNA, the CDR3 is TGTGCCAGTAGTCGACAGGGTAGCACAGATACGCAGTATTTT. This translates into CASSRQGSTDTQYF.

The chain links TRBV6-4 to TRBJ1-3; no clear D. V was pared by 10 bases and J by 5 bases, with 21 bases between. This CDR3 has 15 amino acids. CDR1 is MRHNA, CDR2 SNTAGT, per germline. The CDR3 DNA sequence: TGTGCCACCTCCTTCCTCCGGGGAGGTCGAAACACCATATATTTT. Protein product: CATSFLRGGRNTIYF.